This T cell receptor (beta chain) was documented in a study of blood T cell repertoires in COVID-19. Germline V gives CDR1 KGHSH, CDR2 LQKENI. This CDR3 spans 12 amino acids. V was cut by 3 bases and J by 2 bases, with 5 bases left in between. Comments on this clone: Other DNA sequences in this sample translate to the same CDR3.

Source study methods: Reference gene primer amplification yielded estimated nucleated cell counts. Generated by immunoSEQ multiplex PCR, the TCRdb table keeps only in-frame clones and is missing some. Clone size and the V and J calls come from that table; the DNA yielded D and trimming. The sample contains over 250,000 clones, approximately 90% of which appear only once. The sample comprised peripheral blood. The receptor comes from a woman under 40 with COVID-19, enrolled during active disease. V is TRBV18 and J is TRBJ2-7; TRBD1 is a possible D gene (5 bases). The CDR3 bases are TGTGCCAGCTCACCGGACACCTACGAGCAGTACTTC. Protein sequence: CASSPDTYEQYF.